Shown below are 14 T cell receptor beta chains from a single sample sequenced in a study of T cells expressing NK-cell markers. Reprocessing the 5' RACE reads, TCRdb reports a single entry for every CDR3 protein and omits DNA. The table lists hundreds of thousands of distinct CDR3 sequences. Sequencing used blood T cells: a sorted CD56 or NKG2C T cell subset, CD4+ or CD8+ T cells, or bulk PBMC T cells (not recorded which). All receptors come from a woman aged 18 to 75 in good health.

V usage is TRBV4-1 and J usage is TRBJ1-2. Germline CDR1 MGHRA, CDR2 YSYEKL. This CDR3 is 15 amino acids long. The CDR3 sequence is CASSQRQSANYGYTF.

CDR3 in amino acids: CASSHLTVPGELFF. The J gene is TRBJ2-2, the V gene TRBV4-3; TCRdb lists TRBD1, though no DNA is available to test this call. Germline V gives CDR1 LGHNA, CDR2 YSLEER. CDR3 length: 14 residues.

This chain links TRBV9 with TRBJ1-4; TCRdb proposes TRBD1, but this gene call is untestable without DNA. This CDR3 is 14 amino acids long. The germline V gene encodes CDR1 SGDLS and CDR2 YYNGEE. CDR3: CASSPTASNEKLFF.

The chain is built from TRBV20-1 and TRBJ2-4; the D gene TCRdb calls, TRBD2, cannot be checked with no DNA. The CDR3 is 17 amino acids. Germline loops: CDR1 DFQATT, CDR2 SNEGSKA (reference sequence). CDR3 amino acids: CSAGGTSGGGAKNIQYF.

The rearrangement joins TRBV6-2 or TRBV6-3 to TRBJ1-5; no DNA is available, so the TRBD1 call from TCRdb remains unchecked. CDR1 MNHEY and CDR2 SVGEGT come from the germline V gene. This CDR3 comprises 13 residues. The CDR3 loop is CASSDRGRRSQHF.

This chain links TRBV6-2 or TRBV6-3 with TRBJ2-1; TCRdb's D gene call, TRBD1, goes unchecked for lack of DNA. The germline V gene has CDR1 MNHEY and CDR2 SVGEGT. The CDR3 spans 15 residues. CDR3 residues: CASTSSRVSYNEQFF.

The V gene is TRBV10-3, the J gene TRBJ2-7; TCRdb names TRBD2, which stays unverified in the absence of DNA. Germline V gene sequence: CDR1 ENHRY, CDR2 SYGVKD. The CDR3 is 16 amino acids. This chain's CDR3 is CAISESGTSGSYEQYF.

This chain links TRBV5-5 with TRBJ2-2; lacking DNA, the TRBD2 call made by TCRdb goes unchecked. CDR3 size: 16 residues. CDR1 is SGHKS and CDR2 is YYEKEE in the germline V gene (reference sequence). The CDR3 spells CASSSIAGTNTGELFF.

This chain joins TRBV4-2 and TRBJ2-3; the TCRdb D gene call, TRBD1, has no DNA to confirm it. Per germline, CDR1 LGHNA and CDR2 YNFKEQ. CDR3 length: 14 amino acids. The CDR3: CASRPQGDTDTQYF.

The chain has TRBV11-1 and TRBJ2-1. The CDR3 length is 15 residues. Germline values: CDR1 SGHAT, CDR2 FQDESV (reference sequence). The CDR3 reads CASSSREAGYNEQFF.

The rearrangement uses TRBV6-5 and TRBJ2-3; the D call of TRBD1 rests on TCRdb alone, since no DNA is present to check it. CDR3 length equals 15 residues. Germline V gene sequence: CDR1 MNHEY, CDR2 SVGAGI. Here the CDR3 reads CASSLGDIGTDTQYF.

The rearrangement links TRBV5-1 to TRBJ1-3; TCRdb picks TRBD1, but there is no DNA to check that call. Per the germline V gene, CDR1 is SGHRS and CDR2 is YFSETQ. The CDR3 is 16 residues long. The CDR3 sequence is CASSLLPLGTGNTIYF.

The chain uses TRBV12-3 or TRBV12-4 and TRBJ1-1; TCRdb names TRBD1, which stays unverified in the absence of DNA. This CDR3 is 13 amino acids long. The CDR3 protein is CASTIQVNTEAFF.

The V call is TRBV7-2, the J call TRBJ2-5. The V gene's germline CDR1 is SGHTA and CDR2 FQGNSA. There are 14 residues in the CDR3. CDR3 sequence reads: CASSLERFWETQYF. Based on the CDR3 plus reference TRBV7-2 and TRBJ2-5, the full variable domain is GAGVSQSPSNKVTEKGKDVELRCDPISGHTALYWYRQSLGQGLEFLIYFQGNSAPDKSGLPSDRFSAERTGGSVSTLTIQRTQQEDSAVYLCASSLERFWETQYFGPGTRLLVL.